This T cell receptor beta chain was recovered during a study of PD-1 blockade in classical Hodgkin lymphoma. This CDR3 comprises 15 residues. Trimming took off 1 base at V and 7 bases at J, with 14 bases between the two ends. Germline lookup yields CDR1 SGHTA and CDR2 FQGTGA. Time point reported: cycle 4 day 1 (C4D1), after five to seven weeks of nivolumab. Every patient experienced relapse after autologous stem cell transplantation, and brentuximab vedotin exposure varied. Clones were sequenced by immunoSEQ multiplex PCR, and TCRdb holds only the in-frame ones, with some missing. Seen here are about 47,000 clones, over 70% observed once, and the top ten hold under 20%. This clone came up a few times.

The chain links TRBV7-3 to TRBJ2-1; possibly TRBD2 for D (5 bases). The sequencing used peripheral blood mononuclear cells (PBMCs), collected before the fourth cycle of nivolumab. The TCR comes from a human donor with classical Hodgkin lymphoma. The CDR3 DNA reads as TGTGCCAGCAGCTTAAATCAGCTAGCATCAAATGAGCAGTTCTTC. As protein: CASSLNQLASNEQFF.